This record looks at one T cell receptor (beta chain) sequence and its context. The antigen is not known. Unique molecular identifiers were carried by the TCR beta cDNA libraries. A population of 1 to 10 million T cells gave rise to around 530,000 cDNA molecules. MiXCR, run by TCRdb on the PCR reads, gives a single entry per CDR3 protein. In the table there are 450,000 or so distinct CDR3 sequences, around 40% of which are singletons. The data were taken from a study of post-analysis software for immune sequencing data. Notes on the study in general: In multiple sclerosis, normalized Chao1 diversity was significantly below that of controls. Strong same-batch co-clustering of samples appeared with F measure clustering.

The TCR sequence derives from a girl aged 5 to 17 with multiple sclerosis. Sequenced sample: blood.

For the CDR3, the DNA is TGTGCCAGCAGTTACCGGGCAGGGGCGATACCCTACGAGCAGTACTTC. It codes for CASSYRAGAIPYEQYF. This chain joins TRBV6-6 and TRBJ2-7; D is perhaps TRBD1 (6 bases). The length of the CDR3 is 16 residues. In germline, CDR1 is MNHNY, CDR2 SVGAGI (reference sequence). V was trimmed by 2 bases and J by 2 bases, leaving 16 bases between them.